This T cell receptor beta chain was captured in a study of cytomegalovirus exposure and HLA in healthy donors. CDR3 length equals 16 residues. Germline assignment: CDR1 LGHNA and CDR2 YSLEER. Trimming at V came to 0 bases and at J to 7 bases, leaving 7 bases not matched to a gene. PCR employed 60 Vbeta and 13 Jbeta primers. Clones were read by immunoSEQ multiplex PCR, and TCRdb kept only the in-frame ones, dropping some. The data hold about 190,000 clones, with under 80% observed a single time. This chain joins TRBV4-3 and TRBJ2-2, with TRBD1 matching over 8 bases. Sequenced material: PBMCs. The TCR comes from a man aged 30-40 years in good health and CMV-seropositive. This chain's CDR3 is CASSQDPGGEGGELFF. The CDR3 region has the DNA TGCGCCAGCAGCCAAGATCCAGGGGGCGAGGGCGGGGAGCTGTTTTTT.